This TCR beta chain appears in the sequencing data of a study of CD8 T cells in Susac syndrome. An input of roughly 0.5 to 1 ug of RNA was subjected to reverse transcription using random hexamers. TCRdb re-called the immunoSEQ multiplex PCR reads with MiXCR, one entry per CDR3 protein. In the table there are fewer than 200,000 distinct CDR3 sequences, more than 85% of which are singletons. Sequencing of TCR beta was performed on blood CD8+ T cells and on blood CD4+ T cells. All included Susac syndrome patients satisfied recently defined diagnostic criteria for definite or probable disease. The CDR3 spans 13 residues. CDR1 and CDR2 (germline): SGHAT, FQNNGV. V was cut by 4 bases and J by 5 bases, with 11 bases left in between.

The V gene is TRBV11-2, the J gene TRBJ1-1; no reliable D call. This clonotype was sampled from a human donor with Susac syndrome. The sample taken for sequencing was CD4+ T cells from PBMCs. CDR3 coding DNA: TGTGCCAGCAGCTCTAATGGGGAGACTGAAGCTTTCTTT. Amino acids: CASSSNGETEAFF. Complete variable domain (other parts from reference TRBV11-2 and TRBJ1-1): EAGVAQSPRYKIIEKRQSVAFWCNPISGHATLYWYQQILGQGPKLLIQFQNNGVVDDSQLPKDRFSAERLKGVDSTLKIQPAKLEDSAVYLCASSSNGETEAFFGQGTRLTVV.